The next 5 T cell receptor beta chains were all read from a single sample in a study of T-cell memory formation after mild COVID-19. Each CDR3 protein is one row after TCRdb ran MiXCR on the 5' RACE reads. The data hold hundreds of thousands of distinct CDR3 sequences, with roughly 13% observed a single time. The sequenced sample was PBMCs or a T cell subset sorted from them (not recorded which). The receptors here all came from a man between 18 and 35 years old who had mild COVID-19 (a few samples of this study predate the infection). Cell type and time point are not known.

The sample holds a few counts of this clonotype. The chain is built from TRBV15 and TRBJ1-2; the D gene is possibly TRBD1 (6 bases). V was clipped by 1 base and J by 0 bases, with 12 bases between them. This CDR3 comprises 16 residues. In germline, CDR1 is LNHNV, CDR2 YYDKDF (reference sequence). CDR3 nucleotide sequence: TGTGCCACCAGCAGAGTCGCAGGGGCAGCTAACTATGGCTACACCTTC. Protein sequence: CATSRVAGAANYGYTF.

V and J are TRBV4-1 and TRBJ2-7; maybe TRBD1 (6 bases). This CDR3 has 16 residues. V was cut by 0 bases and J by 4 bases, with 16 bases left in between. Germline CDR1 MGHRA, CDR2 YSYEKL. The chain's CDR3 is CASSQDLDSWRYEQYF. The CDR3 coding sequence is TGCGCCAGCAGCCAAGATCTGGACAGCTGGCGGTACGAGCAGTACTTC.

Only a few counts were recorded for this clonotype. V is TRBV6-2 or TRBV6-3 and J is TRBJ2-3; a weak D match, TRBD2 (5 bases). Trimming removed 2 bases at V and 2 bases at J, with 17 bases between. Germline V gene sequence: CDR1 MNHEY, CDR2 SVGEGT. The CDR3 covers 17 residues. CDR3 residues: CASSYGRSYKVTDTQYF. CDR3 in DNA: TGTGCCAGCAGTTACGGGAGATCCTACAAGGTCACAGATACGCAGTATTTT.

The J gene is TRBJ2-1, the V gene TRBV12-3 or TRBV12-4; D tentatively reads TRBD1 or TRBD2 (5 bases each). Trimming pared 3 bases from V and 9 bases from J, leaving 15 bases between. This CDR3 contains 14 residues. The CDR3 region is CASSFWGTGGEQFF. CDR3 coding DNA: TGTGCCAGCAGTTTTTGGGGGACGGGCGGTGAGCAGTTCTTC.

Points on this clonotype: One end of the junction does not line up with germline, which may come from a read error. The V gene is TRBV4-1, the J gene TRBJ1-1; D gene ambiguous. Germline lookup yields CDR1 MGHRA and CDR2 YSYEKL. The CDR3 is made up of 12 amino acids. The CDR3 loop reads CASSQVGSEVFF. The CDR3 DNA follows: TGCGCCAGCAGCCAAGTGGGGTCAGAAGTTTTCTTT.